This T cell receptor (beta chain) was retrieved from a study of cytomegalovirus exposure and HLA in healthy donors. Study summary: Out of 350 to 400 genotyped donors, about 76% belonged to the Caucasian-associated ancestry cluster. Findings and limits, study-wide: Other equally common chains were less clonally expanded than HLA-associated TCR beta chains, a later analysis showed. In most subjects, TCR beta sequences reportedly gave accurate predictions of HLA-A and HLA-B alleles.

Of note for this clone: The antigen is unknown. Other DNA variants within this sample encode the same CDR3.

The CDR3 extends over 14 amino acids. CDR1 is SGHVS and CDR2 is FQNEAQ in the germline V gene. V lost 5 bases and J lost 1; bases outside the gene matches: 3. The PCR contained 60 Vbeta and 13 Jbeta primers. Method: immunoSEQ multiplex PCR; TCRdb's copy keeps in-frame clones and lacks some. Its listing shows about 42,000 clones. This sequence joins TRBV7-8 and TRBJ2-5; 8 bases are a match to TRBD1. The material sequenced was PBMCs. This clonotype was sampled from a man younger than 40 in good health and CMV-seronegative. CDR3 region: CASSLGQGQETQYF. Here the CDR3 DNA reads TGTGCCAGCAGCCTCGGACAGGGCCAAGAGACCCAGTACTTC.